This record concerns one TCR beta chain sequence. Its antigen is not yet known. No per-base quality is available; no much larger clone lies one base away. The data belong to a study of T cell responses to AZD1222 COVID-19 vaccine (dated by TCRdb to the early 2020s). Context from the whole study: AZD1222 recipients whose second dose came at about 4 weeks and those whose second dose came at about 12 weeks were combined into one group, since spike-specific TCR depth and breadth did not differ between the two schedules. Enrollment into the trials was organized by age into subgroups of 18-55, 56-69 and 70-plus years, and those subgroups contained roughly 150, 30 and 60 TCR-sequenced participants, respectively. A total of about 230 trial participants underwent TCR sequencing, of whom some 210 received two doses of AZD1222 and around 26 received two doses of the MenACWY control vaccine.

Results and caveats for the whole study, not just this receptor: Because no day 14 peak-response samples were available, the repertoires could be characterized only after the peak T cell response. The whole spike protein was spanned by vaccine-associated CD4 TCRs, and dominant responses were seen in regions 160-218 and 743-854. Participants were mostly white British, with more females than males. The authors suggested clonal diversity may have been underestimated. Spike-specific TCR breadth and depth rose significantly after two AZD1222 doses compared with day 0 and with MenACWY recipients. The 56-69-year group was small, and its depth increase did not reach significance, likely because of low power. Conclusions about previously exposed vaccinees are limited, since just five or six AZD1222 recipients were seropositive for SARS-CoV-2 at baseline. Reportedly, almost half of the unique spike-specific TCRs recognized epitopes lying outside the regions that are mutated in the B.1.351 and B.1.1.7 variants.

Measured from the cysteine to the phenylalanine, the CDR3 is 15 residues long. Only CDR3 DNA remains: 45 bases, in frame from the first base. V is cut by 2 bases and J by 4 bases, and the space between the germline ends is 12 bases. The germline V gene gives CDR1 as SNHLY and CDR2 as FYNNEI. Reading the label with the study, this specimen's time point is: baseline before first vaccination. Samples from vaccinated people were obtained from the UK trials COV001 and COV002, which included a single-blind randomized controlled phase 2/3 trial of AZD1222 (ChAdOx1 nCoV-19) in healthy adults. For TCRbeta chain sequencing, PBMC samples from trial participants were taken at day 0 and at day 28 after the second dose. The CDR3 regions of human TCRbeta chains were analyzed by immunosequencing. The paper's data handling went like this. Repertoire TCRs were checked for matches against a reference library of SARS-CoV-2-specific TCRs that had been generated using the MIRA antigen-specificity platform. Breadth meant the fraction of unique TCRs that were SARS-CoV-2-associated, whereas depth meant the fraction of total T cells that were SARS-CoV-2-associated. Using the MIRA data, each spike-specific TCR was mapped to the spike region that the TCR reacts to and placed in a CD4 or CD8 class. Log10-transformed breadth and depth values were compared by one-way ANOVA with Sidak's multiple comparisons tests. TCRdb's version of the immuneACCESS table is confined to in-frame rearrangements and falls short of the full clone set. An unresolved V gene accounts for under half of the shortfall where checked; the remainder is of unknown origin. V and J calls and clone size come straight from that table; D and trimming were deduced from the DNA. The sample table lists 50,000 to 60,000 clones, 88% of them with a count of one. The ten largest clonotypes hold 14% to 15% of the sample.

The TCR comes from an adult in good health. Sequenced here: peripheral blood, sampled on day 0 of AZD1222 vaccination. This chain is built from TRBV2 and TRBJ1-5, with a weak D call of TRBD1 (5 bases match). The nucleotides read TGTGCCAGCAGTGAACTCCAGGGTGGTAATCAGCCCCAGCATTTT. The resulting protein is CASSELQGGNQPQHF.